Shown below are 26 T cell receptor beta chains from a single sample sequenced in a study of T cells after posttransplantation cyclophosphamide. Only in-frame clones appear in the TCRdb table, and some are missing; sequencing was by immunoSEQ multiplex PCR. Here the sample spans over 20,000 clones, approximately 98% being singletons. The specimen sequenced was naive CD8+ T cells sorted from PBMCs. The receptor set was obtained from a man aged 35-49 years in good health, CMV-negative, and a related stem cell transplant donor.

This sequence joins TRBV6-1 and TRBJ2-7; D unresolved. Germline V gene sequence: CDR1 MNHNS, CDR2 SASEGT. The CDR3 runs 13 residues. Deletions cut 8 bases from V and 7 bases from J, with 18 bases between. CDR3 loop: CASLPSFPREQYF. CDR3 sequence (DNA): TGTGCCAGCTTGCCTAGTTTCCCCCGGGAGCAGTACTTC.

This rearrangement joins TRBV21-1 to TRBJ2-2; TRBD2 reflects the table's D call only, with no check against the DNA. TRBV21-1 is marked as a pseudogene. The length of the CDR3 is 14 residues. CDR3 nucleotide sequence: TGTGCCAGCTGGAGGGAGCGTCACACCGGGGAGCTGTTTTTT. This gives the protein CASWRERHTGELFF.

The chain is built from TRBV7-9 and TRBJ2-3, with TRBD2 matching over 10 bases. V shed 1 base, J shed 6 bases, and the junction held 16 bases outside the gene matches. The germline CDR1 and CDR2 sequences are SEHNR and FQNEAQ (reference sequence). The CDR3 length is 19 residues. The CDR3 region has the DNA TGTGCCAGCAGCTTAGGATCTAGCGGGAGTAACTATCTAGGTGATACGCAGTATTTT. This gives the protein CASSLGSSGSNYLGDTQYF. The full variable domain, in which reference TRBV7-9 and TRBJ2-3 provide the parts outside the CDR3, is DTGVSQNPRHKITKRGQNVTFRCDPISEHNRLYWYRQTLGQGPEFLTYFQNEAQLEKSRLLSDRFSAERPKGSFSTLEIQRTEQGDSAMYLCASSLGSSGSNYLGDTQYFGPGTRLTVL.

The J gene is TRBJ2-2, the V gene TRBV28; no definite D call. The CDR3 sequence is 15 residues long. Germline loops: CDR1 MDHEN, CDR2 SYDVKM. Trimming shortened V by 8 bases and J by 1 base, and 14 bases separated the two germline ends. CDR3: CASAKTAGNTGELFF. The CDR3 DNA follows: TGTGCCAGCGCTAAGACCGCAGGGAACACCGGGGAGCTGTTTTTT.

The chain recombines TRBV7-9 with TRBJ2-7; 7 nucleotides line up with TRBD1. This CDR3 is 14 amino acids long. V shed 3 bases, J shed 3 bases, and the junction held 5 bases outside the gene matches. Germline CDR1 and CDR2: SEHNR and FQNEAQ (reference sequence). The CDR3 DNA is TGTGCCAGCAGCTTTTCGACAGGGTTCTACGAGCAGTACTTC. Its translation: CASSFSTGFYEQYF.

The J gene is TRBJ2-7, the V gene TRBV7-2, with TRBD1 matching over 10 bases. The CDR3 sequence is 16 residues long. Trimming at V came to 8 bases and at J to 5 bases, leaving 15 bases not matched to a gene. CDR1 is SGHTA, CDR2 FQGNSA, per germline. The DNA for the CDR3 is TGTGCCAGCTGGACCCGACAGGGGGCGCGTATACACGAGCAGTACTTC. As protein: CASWTRQGARIHEQYF.

The chain employs TRBV27 and TRBJ2-5, with TRBD2 matching 14 bases. Germline V gene data show CDR1 as MNHEY and CDR2 as SMNVEV (reference sequence). This CDR3 has 15 residues. Germline trimming cut 6 bases from V and 3 bases from J; bases unmatched to any gene: 3. CDR3 amino acids: CASRRLAGGKETQYF. In DNA, the CDR3 is TGTGCCAGCAGAAGACTAGCGGGAGGGAAAGAGACCCAGTACTTC.

J is TRBJ1-1 and V is TRBV14; D is perhaps TRBD1 (6 bases). The germline V gene has CDR1 SGHDN and CDR2 FVKESK. The ends were cut back, 4 bases at V and 1 base at J, with 16 bases in the middle. This CDR3 spans 16 amino acids. The CDR3: CASSPLPSGENTEAFF. The CDR3 bases are TGTGCCAGCAGCCCGCTACCTTCAGGGGAGAACACTGAAGCTTTCTTT.

The CDR3 DNA follows: TGCGCCAGCAGCTACCAGGGGACCTACAATGAGCAGTTCTTC. Translating gives CASSYQGTYNEQFF. The chain links TRBV4-3 to TRBJ2-1, with a possible D match to TRBD1 (6 bases). V gave up 5 bases and J gave up 2 bases, with 10 bases separating them. CDR3 length equals 14 residues. The germline CDR1 and CDR2 sequences are LGHNA and YSLEER.

The V and J genes are TRBV9 and TRBJ2-1; 7 bases match TRBD2. The V segment lost 2 bases and the J segment 0 bases; nucleotides outside the gene matches: 2. CDR3 size: 15 residues. Germline V gene sequence: CDR1 SGDLS, CDR2 YYNGEE. The DNA of the CDR3 is TGTGCCAGCAGCGTTCGCGGGAGCTCCTACAATGAGCAGTTCTTC. Its protein product is CASSVRGSSYNEQFF.

This sequence joins TRBV6-6 and TRBJ2-6; D gene ambiguous. The CDR3 loop spans 12 amino acids. The germline gives CDR1 MNHNY, CDR2 SVGAGI (reference sequence). Trimming shortened V by 8 bases and J by 1 base, and 3 bases separated the two germline ends. The CDR3 nucleotides are TGTGCCAGCTCTTCTGGGGCCAACGTCCTGACTTTC. Translating gives CASSSGANVLTF.

This chain joins TRBV5-6 and TRBJ1-2; 7 nucleotides align to TRBD1. J lost 5 bases, V lost 7 bases, and 14 bases had no gene match. This CDR3 has 15 residues. Germline assignment: CDR1 SGHDT and CDR2 YYEEEE. For the CDR3, the DNA is TGTGCCAGCCAAGCCCCTGGAGCAGGGGGATATGGCTACACCTTC. Encoded protein: CASQAPGAGGYGYTF.

This sequence joins TRBV19 and TRBJ1-2; D uncertain. Trimming stripped 6 bases from V and 4 bases from J, with 15 bases between. The CDR3 is made up of 14 amino acids. CDR1 is LNHDA and CDR2 is SQIVND in the germline V gene (reference sequence). The CDR3 region has the DNA TGTGCCAGTAGCTCCGGGCTGGGGAGCTATGGCTACACCTTC. Its translation: CASSSGLGSYGYTF.

The J gene is TRBJ1-4, the V gene TRBV7-9, with 8 bases matching TRBD1. There are 17 residues in the CDR3. CDR1 SEHNR and CDR2 FQNEAQ come from the germline V gene (reference sequence). Trimming cost V 3 bases and J 2 bases; bases outside gene matches: 8. In DNA form, the CDR3 reads TGTGCCAGCAGCTTTGCAGGGGGCGGGACGACTAATGAAAAACTGTTTTTT. Amino acids: CASSFAGGGTTNEKLFF.

This chain links TRBV6-6 with TRBJ1-1; D ambiguous. V gave up 0 bases and J gave up 11 bases, with 10 bases separating them. Per the germline V gene, CDR1 is MNHNY and CDR2 is SVGAGI (reference sequence). The CDR3 runs to 12 residues. This CDR3 reads CASSYSGGRAFF. Written as DNA, the CDR3 is TGTGCCAGCAGTTACTCCGGAGGGCGGGCTTTCTTT.

The chain has TRBV28 and TRBJ2-1; 8 bases line up with TRBD2. Germline lookup yields CDR1 MDHEN and CDR2 SYDVKM. The ends lost 5 bases at V and 3 bases at J; junction bases unmatched: 3. This CDR3 has 14 amino acids. CDR3 DNA sequence: TGTGCCAGCAGTCTAGGGACTAGCTACAATGAGCAGTTCTTC. Protein sequence: CASSLGTSYNEQFF.

The V and J genes are TRBV11-2 and TRBJ2-3, with TRBD1 identical over 9 bases. The CDR3 is made up of 16 amino acids. Germline V gives CDR1 SGHAT, CDR2 FQNNGV. Unmatched junction bases numbered 9, after V lost 5 bases and J lost 3 bases. The CDR3 DNA follows: TGTGCCAGCAGCATATGGCCGGGACAGGGAACAGATACGCAGTATTTT. The encoded protein is CASSIWPGQGTDTQYF. Using reference TRBV11-2 and TRBJ2-3 for the parts outside the CDR3, the full variable domain is EAGVAQSPRYKIIEKRQSVAFWCNPISGHATLYWYQQILGQGPKLLIQFQNNGVVDDSQLPKDRFSAERLKGVDSTLKIQPAKLEDSAVYLCASSIWPGQGTDTQYFGPGTRLTVL.

This clone was detected once. The CDR3 is CASGLIHSPSSYEQYF. The CDR3 nucleotides are TGTGCTAGTGGTTTGATCCATAGCCCTAGCTCCTACGAGCAGTACTTC. This chain links TRBV12-5 with TRBJ2-7; no definite D call. The V gene lost 2 bases and the J gene lost 0 bases, with 14 bases spanning the gap. CDR1 is LGHNT and CDR2 is FRNRAP in the germline V gene. This CDR3 has 16 residues.

The chain uses TRBV9 and TRBJ2-3, with D tentatively TRBD2 (6 bases). V shed 0 bases and J shed 11 bases, with 10 bases lying between them. CDR3 size: 12 residues. Germline loops: CDR1 SGDLS, CDR2 YYNGEE. CDR3 region: CASSVGLAKQYF. The CDR3 DNA reads TGTGCCAGCAGCGTAGGGCTAGCGAAGCAGTATTTT.

The J gene is TRBJ2-7, the V gene TRBV28, with a possible D match to TRBD1 (5 bases). Between the trimmed V and J ends, which lost 6 bases and 4 bases, there was a span of 10 bases. Germline V gives CDR1 MDHEN, CDR2 SYDVKM. The CDR3 spans 12 residues. The CDR3 loop reads CASRSTGYEQYF. DNA of the CDR3: TGTGCCAGCAGATCAACAGGATACGAGCAGTACTTC.

J is TRBJ1-6 and V is TRBV6-5; D is undetermined. Between the trimmed V and J ends, which lost 8 bases and 5 bases, there was a span of 10 bases. The germline gives CDR1 MNHEY, CDR2 SVGAGI. CDR3 size: 13 residues. The CDR3 is CASREQNNSPLHF. In DNA form, the CDR3 reads TGTGCCAGCCGGGAACAGAATAATTCACCCCTCCACTTT.

The CDR3 sequence is CASSLGESLSGNTIYF. The DNA for the CDR3 is TGCGCCAGCAGCTTGGGAGAATCCCTCTCTGGAAACACCATATATTTT. The rearrangement links TRBV5-1 to TRBJ1-3; unclear D gene. The ends were cut back, 0 bases at V and 0 bases at J, with 10 bases in the middle. CDR3 length equals 16 residues. Germline V CDR1 and CDR2: SGHRS, YFSETQ. Full variable domain (remainder filled in from reference TRBV5-1 and TRBJ1-3): KAGVTQTPRYLIKTRGQQVTLSCSPISGHRSVSWYQQTPGQGLQFLFEYFSETQRNKGNFPGRFSGRQFSNSRSEMNVSTLELGDSALYLCASSLGESLSGNTIYFGEGSWLTVV.

The V gene is TRBV5-1, the J gene TRBJ2-1; D is possibly TRBD2 (6 bases). The CDR3 extends over 15 amino acids. V lost 4 bases, J lost 0 bases, and 11 bases lay in between. Germline CDR1 SGHRS, CDR2 YFSETQ. The DNA for the CDR3 is TGCGCCAGCAGCCCTGGGACTTCCTCCTACAATGAGCAGTTCTTC. Protein sequence: CASSPGTSSYNEQFF.

V and J are TRBV6-6 and TRBJ1-5; D is unclear. Germline values: CDR1 MNHNY, CDR2 SVGAGI (reference sequence). Deletions cut 0 bases from V and 9 bases from J, with 15 bases between. The CDR3 has 15 residues. CDR3 in DNA: TGTGCCAGCAGTTACTCGAAGGGTCTGGGAGGGCCCCAGCATTTT. Translating gives CASSYSKGLGGPQHF.

The genes are TRBV28 and TRBJ1-5; D is unclear. V lost 2 bases and J 7 bases, leaving 15 bases between the germline ends. Germline CDR1 and CDR2: MDHEN and SYDVKM. The CDR3 loop spans 15 amino acids. CDR3 coding DNA: TGTGCCAGCAGTTTAGTTCAAGCGGTCGACCAGCCCCAGCATTTT. Encoded protein: CASSLVQAVDQPQHF.

V and J are TRBV5-1 and TRBJ2-7, with D possibly being TRBD1 (6 bases). The CDR3 is made up of 14 amino acids. In germline, CDR1 is SGHRS, CDR2 YFSETQ. With 3 bases removed from V and 1 base from J, the gap between germline ends came to 11 bases. The CDR3: CASSSTQGSYEQYF. In DNA form, the CDR3 reads TGCGCCAGCAGCTCCACTCAGGGGTCCTACGAGCAGTACTTC.